The 2 T cell receptor beta chains in this list originate from one sample, sequenced in a study of blood T cell repertoires in COVID-19. The data were produced by immunoSEQ multiplex PCR, yet TCRdb's version contains in-frame clones alone and is incomplete. Here the sample spans about 200,000 clones, roughly four fifths being singletons. The sample was peripheral blood. The receptors come from a woman between 50 and 59 years old with active or convalescent COVID-19.

The chain uses TRBV20-1 and TRBJ2-7; 8 bases match TRBD2. Germline V gene lookup returns CDR1 DFQATT and CDR2 SNEGSKA (reference sequence). Trimming took 6 bases from V and 2 from J; bases not matched to a gene: 0. The CDR3 is made up of 11 amino acids. The CDR3 DNA sequence: TGCAGTGCCGGGGGGGCCTACGAGCAGTACTTC. Residues: CSAGGAYEQYF.

This sequence joins TRBV6-5 and TRBJ1-1; D is unclear. The CDR3 is made up of 14 amino acids. Per the germline V gene, CDR1 is MNHEY and CDR2 is SVGAGI. V gave up 5 bases and J gave up 0 bases, with 10 bases separating them. As DNA, the CDR3 is TGTGCCAGCAGTACCCGACAAATGAACACTGAAGCTTTCTTT. Its translation: CASSTRQMNTEAFF.